The 5 T cell receptor beta chains presented below share a single source sample, sequenced in a study of early T cells in non-severe SARS-CoV-2 infection. TCRdb passed the 5' RACE reads through MiXCR, listing each CDR3 protein once. Of around 79,000 distinct CDR3 sequences listed, approximately 10% are singletons. The material was whole blood, obtained at baseline. These receptors came from an adult who was a healthcare worker with PCR-confirmed SARS-CoV-2 infection or an uninfected control (not recorded which).

The chain carries TRBV6-5 and TRBJ2-4; 9 nucleotides align to TRBD1. V lost 6 bases and J lost 0; bases outside the gene matches: 12. The V gene's germline CDR1 is MNHEY and CDR2 SVGAGI. The CDR3 sequence is 18 residues long. The CDR3, as DNA: TGTGCCAGCAGAAGGAGACAGGGGGGGACCTTAGCCAAAAACATTCAGTACTTC. It is translated as CASRRRQGGTLAKNIQYF.

The rearrangement uses TRBV28 and TRBJ1-2, with 11 bases aligning to TRBD1. From germline, CDR1 is MDHEN and CDR2 SYDVKM. This CDR3 spans 12 amino acids. Trimming removed 6 bases from V and 7 bases from J; junction bases left unmatched: 1. CDR3 amino acids: CASRDRGLGYTF. The DNA of the CDR3 is TGTGCCAGCAGGGACAGGGGGCTTGGCTACACCTTC.

This clonotype was counted a few times. V usage is TRBV3-1 and J usage is TRBJ2-5; D is unclear. The CDR3 covers 15 residues. The germline V gene has CDR1 LGHDT and CDR2 YNNKEL (reference sequence). The V end was cut by 0 bases, the J end by 3 bases, with 11 bases between. The CDR3 sequence is CASSQDPRVEETQYF. In nucleotides, the CDR3 is TGTGCCAGCAGCCAAGATCCCCGCGTTGAAGAGACCCAGTACTTC.

The V gene is TRBV20-1, the J gene TRBJ2-1; 9 nucleotides agree with TRBD2. This CDR3 is built from 15 residues. Germline lookup yields CDR1 DFQATT and CDR2 SNEGSKA (reference sequence). J gave up 0 bases and V 3 bases, and 3 bases lay outside the gene matches. The CDR3 loop is CSASDSGSSYNEQFF. CDR3 nucleotides: TGCAGTGCTAGTGATAGCGGGAGCTCCTACAATGAGCAGTTCTTC.

For the CDR3, the DNA is TGTGCCAGCAAAATGAGGATGGATGAAAAACTGTTTTTT. Its translation is CASKMRMDEKLFF. The V gene is TRBV12-3 or TRBV12-4, the J gene TRBJ1-4; unclear D gene. This CDR3 is built from 13 residues. The germline V and J ends were trimmed by 7 bases and 6 bases, with 12 bases remaining between them.